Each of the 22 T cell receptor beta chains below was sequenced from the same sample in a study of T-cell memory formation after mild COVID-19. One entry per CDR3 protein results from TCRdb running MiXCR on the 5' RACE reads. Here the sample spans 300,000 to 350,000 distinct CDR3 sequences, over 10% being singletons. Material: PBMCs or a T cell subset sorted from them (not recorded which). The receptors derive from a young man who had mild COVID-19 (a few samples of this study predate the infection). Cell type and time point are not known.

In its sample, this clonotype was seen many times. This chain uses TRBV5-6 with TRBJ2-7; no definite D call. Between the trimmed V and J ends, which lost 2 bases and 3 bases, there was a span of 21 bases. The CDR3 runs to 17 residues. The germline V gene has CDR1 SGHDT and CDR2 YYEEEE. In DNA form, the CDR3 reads TGTGCCAGCAGCTTTTTTACGTTGACACCGATGGGCTACGAGCAGTACGTC. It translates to CASSFFTLTPMGYEQYV.

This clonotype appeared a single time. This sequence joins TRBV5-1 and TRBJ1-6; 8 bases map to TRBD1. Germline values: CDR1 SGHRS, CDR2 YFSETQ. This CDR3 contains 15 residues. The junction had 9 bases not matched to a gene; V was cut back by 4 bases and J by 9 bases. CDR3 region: CASSQASGGSSPLHF. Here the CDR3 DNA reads TGCGCCAGCAGCCAGGCGTCAGGGGGCTCTTCACCCCTCCACTTT.

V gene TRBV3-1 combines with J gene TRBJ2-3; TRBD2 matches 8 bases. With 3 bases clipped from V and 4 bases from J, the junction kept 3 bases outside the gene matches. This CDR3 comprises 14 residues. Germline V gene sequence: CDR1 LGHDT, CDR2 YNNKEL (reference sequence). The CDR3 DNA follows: TGTGCCAGCAGCCACTCGGGGGGGTCAGATACGCAGTATTTT. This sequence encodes CASSHSGGSDTQYF.

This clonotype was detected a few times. In nucleotides, the CDR3 is TGCAGCGTTCTCAGGGTGACTGAAGCTTTCTTT. This encodes CSVLRVTEAFF. This chain links TRBV29-1 with TRBJ1-1; the D gene is possibly TRBD1 (5 bases). V was shortened by 5 bases and J by 5 bases, with 9 bases between the two germline ends. The germline gives CDR1 SQVTM, CDR2 ANQGSEA. The CDR3 extends over 11 amino acids.

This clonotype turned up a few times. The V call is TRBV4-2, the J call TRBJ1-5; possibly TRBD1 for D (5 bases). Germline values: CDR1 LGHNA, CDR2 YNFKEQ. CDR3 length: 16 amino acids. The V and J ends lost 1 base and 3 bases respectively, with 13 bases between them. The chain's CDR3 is CASSQATDMNNQPQHF. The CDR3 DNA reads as TGTGCCAGCAGCCAAGCTACGGACATGAACAATCAGCCCCAGCATTTT.

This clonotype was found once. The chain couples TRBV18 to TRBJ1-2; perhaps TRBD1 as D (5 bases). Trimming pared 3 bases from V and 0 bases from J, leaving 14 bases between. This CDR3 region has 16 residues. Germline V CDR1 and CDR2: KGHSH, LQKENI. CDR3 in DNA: TGTGCCAGCTCACCTTATTCAGGGCTAACTAACTATGGCTACACCTTC. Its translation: CASSPYSGLTNYGYTF.

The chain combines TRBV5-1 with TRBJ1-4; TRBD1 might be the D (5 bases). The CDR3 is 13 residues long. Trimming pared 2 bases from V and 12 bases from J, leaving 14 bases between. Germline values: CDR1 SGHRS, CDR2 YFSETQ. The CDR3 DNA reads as TGCGCCAGCAGCTTCGGAGCGGGGGAAGAACTGTTTTTT. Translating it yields CASSFGAGEELFF.

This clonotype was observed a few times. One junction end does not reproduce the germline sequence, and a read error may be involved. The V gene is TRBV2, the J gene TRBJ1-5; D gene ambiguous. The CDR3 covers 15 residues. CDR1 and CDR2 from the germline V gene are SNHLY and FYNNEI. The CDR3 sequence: CASSEARPNNQPQHF. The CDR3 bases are TGTGCCAGCAGCGAAGCAAGGCCAAACAATCAGCCCCAGCATTTT.

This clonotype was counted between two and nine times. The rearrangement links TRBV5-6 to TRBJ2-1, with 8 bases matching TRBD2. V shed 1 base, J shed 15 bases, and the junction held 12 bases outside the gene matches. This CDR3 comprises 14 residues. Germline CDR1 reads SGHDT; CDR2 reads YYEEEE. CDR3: CASSLISPGGPRFF. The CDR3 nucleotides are TGTGCCAGCAGCTTGATTAGCCCGGGGGGGCCACGGTTCTTC.

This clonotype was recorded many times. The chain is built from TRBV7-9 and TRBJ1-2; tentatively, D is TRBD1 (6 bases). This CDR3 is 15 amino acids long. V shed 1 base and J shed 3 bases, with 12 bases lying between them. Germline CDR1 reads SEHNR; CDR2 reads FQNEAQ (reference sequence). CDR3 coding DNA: TGTGCCAGCAGCTTAGGTAGGGGGATCGACTATGGCTACACCTTC. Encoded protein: CASSLGRGIDYGYTF.

The CDR3 sequence: CASGDRPTGELFF. CDR3 nucleotides: TGTGCCAGTGGGGACAGGCCTACCGGGGAGCTGTTTTTT. This chain connects TRBV19 to TRBJ2-2; 8 bases line up with TRBD1. CDR3 length: 13 amino acids. The V segment lost 8 bases and the J segment 5 bases; nucleotides outside the gene matches: 4. Germline CDR1 reads LNHDA; CDR2 reads SQIVND (reference sequence).

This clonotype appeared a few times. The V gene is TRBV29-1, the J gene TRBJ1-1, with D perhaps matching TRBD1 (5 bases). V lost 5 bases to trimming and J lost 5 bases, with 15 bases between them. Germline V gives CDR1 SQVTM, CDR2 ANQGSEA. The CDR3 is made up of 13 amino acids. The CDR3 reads CSVSRGRATEAFF. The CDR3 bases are TGCAGCGTTTCTAGGGGAAGGGCTACTGAAGCTTTCTTT.

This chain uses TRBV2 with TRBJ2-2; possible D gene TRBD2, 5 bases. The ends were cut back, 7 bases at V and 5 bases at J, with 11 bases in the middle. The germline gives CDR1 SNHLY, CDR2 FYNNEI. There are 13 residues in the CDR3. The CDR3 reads CASTAAGTGELFF. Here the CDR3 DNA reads TGTGCCAGCACGGCCGCGGGTACCGGGGAGCTGTTTTTT.

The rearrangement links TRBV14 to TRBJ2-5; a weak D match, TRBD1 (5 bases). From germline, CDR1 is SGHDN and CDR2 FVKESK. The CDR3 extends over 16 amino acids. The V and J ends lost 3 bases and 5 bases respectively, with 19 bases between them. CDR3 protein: CASSHKSQGRWETQYF. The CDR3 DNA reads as TGTGCCAGCAGCCATAAAAGCCAGGGAAGGTGGGAGACCCAGTACTTC.

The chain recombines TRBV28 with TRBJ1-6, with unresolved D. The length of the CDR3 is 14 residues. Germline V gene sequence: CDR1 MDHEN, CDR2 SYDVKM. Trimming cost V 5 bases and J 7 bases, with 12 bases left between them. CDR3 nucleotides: TGTGCCAGCAGTCCCTACCGGTTAAATTCACCCCTCCACTTT. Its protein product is CASSPYRLNSPLHF.

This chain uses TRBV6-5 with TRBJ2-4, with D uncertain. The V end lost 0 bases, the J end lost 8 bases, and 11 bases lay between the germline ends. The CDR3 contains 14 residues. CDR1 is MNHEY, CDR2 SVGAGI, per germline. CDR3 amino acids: CASSYSTARDIQYF. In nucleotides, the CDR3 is TGTGCCAGCAGTTACTCGACCGCCAGAGACATTCAGTACTTC.

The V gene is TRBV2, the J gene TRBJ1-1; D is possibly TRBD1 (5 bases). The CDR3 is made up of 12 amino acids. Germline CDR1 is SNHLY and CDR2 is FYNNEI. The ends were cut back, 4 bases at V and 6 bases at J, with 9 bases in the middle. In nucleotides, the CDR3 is TGTGCCAGCAGTGGATGGGACGCTGAAGCTTTCTTT. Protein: CASSGWDAEAFF.

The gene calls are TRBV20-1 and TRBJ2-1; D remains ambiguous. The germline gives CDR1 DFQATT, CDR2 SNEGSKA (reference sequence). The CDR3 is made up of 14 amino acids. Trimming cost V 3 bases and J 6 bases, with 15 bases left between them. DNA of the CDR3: TGCAGTGCTAGCGACTTCCGGTCGGCCAATGAGCAGTTCTTC. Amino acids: CSASDFRSANEQFF.

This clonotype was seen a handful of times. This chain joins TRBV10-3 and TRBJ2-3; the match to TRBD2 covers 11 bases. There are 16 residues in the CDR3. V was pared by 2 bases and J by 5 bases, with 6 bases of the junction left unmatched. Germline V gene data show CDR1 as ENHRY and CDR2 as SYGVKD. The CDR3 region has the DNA TGTGCCATCAGTGAGATACTAGCGGGGGTCATAGATACGCAGTATTTT. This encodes CAISEILAGVIDTQYF.

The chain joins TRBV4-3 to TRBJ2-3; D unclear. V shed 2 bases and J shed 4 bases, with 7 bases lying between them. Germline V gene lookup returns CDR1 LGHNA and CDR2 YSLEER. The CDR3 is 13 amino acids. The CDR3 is CASSQPEADTQYF. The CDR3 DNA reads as TGCGCCAGCAGCCAACCCGAGGCAGATACGCAGTATTTT.

This chain's CDR3 is CASSEGPLGETQYF. DNA for the CDR3: TGTGCCAGCAGCGAGGGACCCTTGGGAGAGACCCAGTACTTC. The V gene is TRBV9, the J gene TRBJ2-5; D might be TRBD1 or TRBD2, each matching 5 bases. The germline CDR1 and CDR2 sequences are SGDLS and YYNGEE. V lost 3 bases to trimming and J lost 4 bases, with 13 bases between them. The CDR3 has 14 amino acids.

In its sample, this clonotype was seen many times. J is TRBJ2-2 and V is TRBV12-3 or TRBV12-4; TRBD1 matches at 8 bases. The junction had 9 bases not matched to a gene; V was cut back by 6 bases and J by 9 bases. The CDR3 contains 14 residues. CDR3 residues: CASRLGQGRRELFF. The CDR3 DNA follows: TGTGCCAGCAGACTCGGACAGGGAAGGCGGGAGCTGTTTTTT.